What follows are 4 T cell receptor beta chains derived from one specimen sequenced in a study of T-cell memory formation after mild COVID-19. TCRdb re-called the 5' RACE reads with MiXCR, one entry per CDR3 protein. The top ten clones hold roughly 14% of a sample with hundreds of thousands of distinct CDR3 sequences, over 25% of them seen once. Sequenced input: PBMCs or a T cell subset sorted from them (not recorded which). These TCRs come from an adult woman who had mild COVID-19 (a few samples of this study predate the infection). Cell type and time point are not known.

The chain is built from TRBV7-9 and TRBJ2-7; D is unclear. This CDR3 has 14 amino acids. Germline-derived CDR1 and CDR2 are SEHNR and FQNEAQ (reference sequence). Trimming pared 5 bases from V and 4 bases from J, leaving 15 bases between. This chain's CDR3 is CASSPATRGYEQYF. The CDR3, as DNA: TGTGCCAGCAGCCCCGCCACCCGAGGTTACGAGCAGTACTTC.

J is TRBJ1-1 and V is TRBV7-9; the D gene is possibly TRBD1 (5 bases). The CDR3 is 12 residues long. Germline CDR1 reads SEHNR; CDR2 reads FQNEAQ (reference sequence). Trimming removed 6 bases from V and 10 bases from J, with 15 bases in between. The CDR3 nucleotides read TGTGCCAGCAGTTCGGACACACGCGCAGCTTTCTTT. It specifies CASSSDTRAAFF. Drawing the rest from reference TRBV7-9 and TRBJ1-1, the complete variable domain is DTGVSQNPRHKITKRGQNVTFRCDPISEHNRLYWYRQTLGQGPEFLTYFQNEAQLEKSRLLSDRFSAERPKGSFSTLEIQRTEQGDSAMYLCASSSDTRAAFFGQGTRLTVV.

A few counts support this clonotype. This rearrangement joins TRBV4-1 to TRBJ2-7; 7 bases are a match to TRBD1. The CDR3 runs to 15 residues. Looked up from germline, CDR1 is MGHRA and CDR2 is YSYEKL. With 4 bases clipped from V and 0 bases from J, the junction kept 6 bases outside the gene matches. This CDR3 reads CASSRGQASSYEQYF. The DNA of the CDR3 is TGCGCCAGCAGCCGCGGACAGGCGAGCTCCTACGAGCAGTACTTC.

This clonotype was found many times. The chain carries TRBV7-2 and TRBJ2-7, with D perhaps matching TRBD2 (6 bases). V shed 5 bases and J shed 2 bases, with 10 bases lying between them. This CDR3 comprises 13 residues. Germline CDR1 and CDR2: SGHTA and FQGNSA. CDR3 sequence reads: CASSVSGAYEQYF. The CDR3 nucleotides read TGTGCCAGCAGCGTTAGCGGAGCCTACGAGCAGTACTTC. Filled out from reference TRBV7-2 and TRBJ2-7, the complete variable domain reads GAGVSQSPSNKVTEKGKDVELRCDPISGHTALYWYRQSLGQGLEFLIYFQGNSAPDKSGLPSDRFSAERTGGSVSTLTIQRTQQEDSAVYLCASSVSGAYEQYFGPGTRLTVT.